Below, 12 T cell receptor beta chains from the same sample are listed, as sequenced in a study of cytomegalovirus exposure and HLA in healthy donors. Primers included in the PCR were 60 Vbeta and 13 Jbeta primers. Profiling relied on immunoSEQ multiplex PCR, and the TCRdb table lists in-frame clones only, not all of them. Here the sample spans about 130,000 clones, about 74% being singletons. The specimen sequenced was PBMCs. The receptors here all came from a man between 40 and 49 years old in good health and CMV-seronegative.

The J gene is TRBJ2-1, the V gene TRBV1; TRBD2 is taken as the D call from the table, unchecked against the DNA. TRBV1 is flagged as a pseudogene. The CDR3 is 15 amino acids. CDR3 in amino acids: CTSSQGCGLGGEQFF. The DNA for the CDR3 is TGCACCAGCAGCCAAGGTTGTGGACTGGGCGGGGAGCAGTTCTTC.

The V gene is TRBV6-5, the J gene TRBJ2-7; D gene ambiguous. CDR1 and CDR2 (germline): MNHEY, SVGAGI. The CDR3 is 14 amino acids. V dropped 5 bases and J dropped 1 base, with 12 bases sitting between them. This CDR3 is CASSRSSESYEQYF. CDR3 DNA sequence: TGTGCCAGCAGTCGCTCGTCTGAGTCCTACGAGCAGTACTTC.

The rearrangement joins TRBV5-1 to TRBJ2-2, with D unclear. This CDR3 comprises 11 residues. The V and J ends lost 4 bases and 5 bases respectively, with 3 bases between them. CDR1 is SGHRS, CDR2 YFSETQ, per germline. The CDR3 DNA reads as TGCGCCAGCAGCGAGACCGGGGAGCTGTTTTTT. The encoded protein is CASSETGELFF.

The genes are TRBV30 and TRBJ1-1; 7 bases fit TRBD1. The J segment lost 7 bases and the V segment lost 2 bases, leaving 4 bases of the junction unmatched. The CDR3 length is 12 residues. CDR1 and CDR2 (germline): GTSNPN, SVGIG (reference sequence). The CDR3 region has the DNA TGTGCCTGGAGTCGGGGACAGCTTGAAGCTTTCTTT. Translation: CAWSRGQLEAFF.

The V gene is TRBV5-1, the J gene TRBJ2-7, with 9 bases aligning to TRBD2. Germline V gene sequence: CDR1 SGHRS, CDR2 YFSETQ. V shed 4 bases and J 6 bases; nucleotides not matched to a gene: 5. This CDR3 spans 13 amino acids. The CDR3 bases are TGCGCCAGCAGCCTTGGACTAGCGAGCGAGCAGTACTTC. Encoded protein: CASSLGLASEQYF.

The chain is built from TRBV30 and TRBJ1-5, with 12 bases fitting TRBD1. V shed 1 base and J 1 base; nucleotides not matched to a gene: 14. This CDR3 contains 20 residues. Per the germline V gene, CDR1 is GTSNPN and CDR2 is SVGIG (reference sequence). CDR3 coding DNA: TGTGCCTGGAGTGCCTATCCCGGGACAGGGGGCCTCGGGAGCAATCAGCCCCAGCATTTT. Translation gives CAWSAYPGTGGLGSNQPQHF.

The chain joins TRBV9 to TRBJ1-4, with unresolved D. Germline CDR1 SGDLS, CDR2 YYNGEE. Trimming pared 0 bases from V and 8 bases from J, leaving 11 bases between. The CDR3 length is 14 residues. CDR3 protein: CASSVAVGVEKLFF. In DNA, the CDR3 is TGTGCCAGCAGCGTAGCTGTGGGAGTGGAAAAACTGTTTTTT.

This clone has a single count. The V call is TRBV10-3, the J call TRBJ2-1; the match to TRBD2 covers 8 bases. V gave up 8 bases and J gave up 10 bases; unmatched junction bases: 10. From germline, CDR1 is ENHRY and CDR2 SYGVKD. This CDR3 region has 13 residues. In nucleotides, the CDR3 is TGTGCCATCCGGGATCTAGCGGGCTCGGAGCAGTTCTTC. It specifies CAIRDLAGSEQFF.

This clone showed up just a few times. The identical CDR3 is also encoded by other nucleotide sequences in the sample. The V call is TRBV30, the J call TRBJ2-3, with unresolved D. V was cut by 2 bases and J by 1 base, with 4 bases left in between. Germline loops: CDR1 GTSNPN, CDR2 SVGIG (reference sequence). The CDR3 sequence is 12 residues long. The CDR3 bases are TGTGCCTGGAGTCGAGGCACAGATACGCAGTATTTT. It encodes CAWSRGTDTQYF.

The CDR3 DNA follows: TGTGCCAGTAGTACCGGGACAGGTCCTCAGCCCCAGCATTTT. Translation gives CASSTGTGPQPQHF. The chain combines TRBV19 with TRBJ1-5; 8 nucleotides match TRBD1. V gave up 4 bases and J gave up 6 bases; unmatched junction bases: 5. The germline V gene encodes CDR1 LNHDA and CDR2 SQIVND (reference sequence). This CDR3 region has 14 residues.

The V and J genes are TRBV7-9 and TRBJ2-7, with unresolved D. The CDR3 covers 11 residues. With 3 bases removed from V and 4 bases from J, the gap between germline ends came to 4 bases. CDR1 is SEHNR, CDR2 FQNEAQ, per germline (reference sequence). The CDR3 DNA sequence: TGTGCCAGCAGCTTTCAGTACGAGCAGTACTTC. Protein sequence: CASSFQYEQYF.

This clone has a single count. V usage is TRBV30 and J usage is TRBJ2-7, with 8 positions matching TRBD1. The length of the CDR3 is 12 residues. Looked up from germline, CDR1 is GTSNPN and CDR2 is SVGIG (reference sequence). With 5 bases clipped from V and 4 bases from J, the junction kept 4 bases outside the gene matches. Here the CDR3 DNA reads TGTGCCTGGGACAGGGGACTTTACGAGCAGTACTTC. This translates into CAWDRGLYEQYF.